What follows are 17 T cell receptor beta chains derived from one specimen sequenced in a study of T cell repertoires in cytomegalovirus infection. TCRdb independently ran MiXCR on the reads; one entry per CDR3 protein. The sample consists of under 150,000 distinct CDR3 sequences, approximately 9.2% of them appearing once. The source material was PBMCs. These receptors came from a human donor in good health (CMV status not recorded). Some clones in this sample may be carry-over from other donors' samples.

Details on this clonotype: A much larger clone differs from this one at a single base, so this may be a read error. The chain combines TRBV19 with TRBJ2-1; tentatively, D is TRBD1 or TRBD2 (5 bases each). V lost 10 bases and J lost 0, with 16 bases in between. The germline V gene encodes CDR1 LNHDA and CDR2 SQIVND (reference sequence). This CDR3 has 15 amino acids. CDR3 sequence (DNA): TGTGCCACTGTGGGGGATACCAGCTCCTACAATGAGCAGTTCTTC. Translating gives CATVGDTSSYNEQFF.

In its sample, this clonotype was seen once. The chain has TRBV20-1 and TRBJ2-7; TRBD1 agrees at 9 bases. The V gene end was trimmed by 0 bases and the J gene end by 6 bases; junction bases not matched to a gene: 9. Germline CDR1 reads DFQATT; CDR2 reads SNEGSKA (reference sequence). The CDR3 loop spans 15 amino acids. The CDR3 spells CSARDRRTGDVEQYF. The CDR3 nucleotides are TGCAGTGCTAGAGACCGACGGACAGGGGATGTCGAGCAGTACTTC.

This clonotype was recorded at least ten times. This chain connects TRBV7-8 to TRBJ1-1, with 7 bases aligning to TRBD1. CDR1 is SGHVS and CDR2 is FQNEAQ in the germline V gene. Trimming removed 0 bases from V and 4 bases from J; junction bases left unmatched: 5. The CDR3 is made up of 15 amino acids. The CDR3 nucleotides are TGTGCCAGCAGCTTAGCTCTCCAGGGGGGCACTGAAGCTTTCTTT. This translates into CASSLALQGGTEAFF.

This clonotype was seen repeatedly, ten times or more. The genes are TRBV20-1 and TRBJ2-7; 14 bases align to TRBD2. Germline-derived CDR1 and CDR2 are DFQATT and SNEGSKA (reference sequence). V shed 6 bases and J 0 bases; nucleotides not matched to a gene: 4. This CDR3 has 15 residues. The CDR3 protein is CSALTSGGASYEQYF. In DNA form, the CDR3 reads TGCAGTGCCTTGACTAGCGGGGGGGCCTCCTACGAGCAGTACTTC.

In its sample, this clonotype was seen many times. The chain carries TRBV5-1 and TRBJ2-1; 15 bases line up with TRBD2. This CDR3 spans 15 amino acids. Germline assignment: CDR1 SGHRS and CDR2 YFSETQ. Unmatched junction bases numbered 4, after V lost 4 bases and J lost 8 bases. The CDR3 reads CASSQGTSGGHEQFF. CDR3 in DNA: TGCGCCAGCAGCCAAGGGACTAGCGGGGGGCATGAGCAGTTCTTC.

About this clonotype itself: Mismatch with germline at one junction end may stem from a read error. CDR3 sequence reads: CASILTSGAVNEQVF. CDR3 nucleotide sequence: TGTGCCAGCATCTTGACTAGCGGGGCCGTCAATGAGCAGGTCTTC. This chain links TRBV7-2 with TRBJ2-1, with TRBD2 matching over 11 bases. Germline V gives CDR1 SGHTA, CDR2 FQGNSA. This CDR3 contains 15 residues. The full variable domain, completed using reference TRBV7-2 and TRBJ2-1, is GAGVSQSPSNKVTEKGKDVELRCDPISGHTALYWYRQSLGQGLEFLIYFQGNSAPDKSGLPSDRFSAERTGGSVSTLTIQRTQQEDSAVYLCASILTSGAVNEQVFGPGTRLTVL.

The chain joins TRBV5-1 to TRBJ1-2; D remains ambiguous. CDR3 size: 13 residues. The V gene's germline CDR1 is SGHRS and CDR2 YFSETQ. Trimming shortened V by 0 bases and J by 2 bases, and 5 bases separated the two germline ends. Here the CDR3 DNA reads TGCGCCAGCAGCTTGGACGGAAACTATGGCTACACCTTC. Protein sequence: CASSLDGNYGYTF.

This clonotype appeared many times. The CDR3 bases are TGCAGTGCTAGAATACAGGGATCAGAGACCCAGTACTTC. Translating gives CSARIQGSETQYF. The gene calls are TRBV20-1 and TRBJ2-5; possibly TRBD1 for D (6 bases). The germline CDR1 and CDR2 sequences are DFQATT and SNEGSKA (reference sequence). Trimming stripped 2 bases from V and 4 bases from J, with 11 bases between. The CDR3 sequence is 13 residues long.

This clonotype was found a few times. The CDR3 spells CASSLYQGASYEQYF. Written as DNA, the CDR3 is TGTGCCAGCAGTTTATATCAGGGGGCTTCCTACGAGCAGTACTTC. V gene TRBV28 combines with J gene TRBJ2-7; 8 bases match TRBD1. The CDR3 extends over 15 amino acids. V lost 1 base, J lost 1 base, and 3 bases stayed unmatched. From germline, CDR1 is MDHEN and CDR2 SYDVKM. Full variable domain (missing parts from reference TRBV28 and TRBJ2-7): DVKVTQSSRYLVKRTGEKVFLECVQDMDHENMFWYRQDPGLGLRLIYFSYDVKMKEKGDIPEGYSVSREKKERFSLILESASTNQTSMYLCASSLYQGASYEQYFGPGTRLTVT.

This clonotype was picked up many times. This chain joins TRBV7-8 and TRBJ2-3; perhaps D is TRBD1 or TRBD2 (5 bases each). The V end was cut by 6 bases, the J end by 2 bases, with 12 bases between. The CDR3 loop spans 14 amino acids. In germline, CDR1 is SGHVS, CDR2 FQNEAQ. CDR3 bases: TGTGCCAGCAGTCCCGGGACCAACACAGATACGCAGTATTTT. Its protein product is CASSPGTNTDTQYF.

This clonotype was detected ten times or more. The chain is built from TRBV2 and TRBJ1-1; D not certain. The CDR3 is 14 amino acids. CDR1 SNHLY and CDR2 FYNNEI come from the germline V gene. The ends were cut back, 3 bases at V and 0 bases at J, with 8 bases in the middle. The CDR3 here is CASSEGTLNTEAFF. In DNA form, the CDR3 reads TGTGCCAGCAGTGAGGGCACCTTGAACACTGAAGCTTTCTTT.

This clonotype showed up many times. This chain uses TRBV12-3 or TRBV12-4 with TRBJ2-7; D assignment may be TRBD1 or TRBD2 (7 bases each). The CDR3 totals 14 residues. V was pared by 7 bases and J by 4 bases, with 17 bases between. CDR3 DNA sequence: TGTGCCAGCAACCAGGGGGGGCAGAGGTACGAGCAGTACTTC. It encodes CASNQGGQRYEQYF.

V usage is TRBV20-1 and J usage is TRBJ1-6; D gene uncertain. Germline values: CDR1 DFQATT, CDR2 SNEGSKA (reference sequence). The CDR3 extends over 15 amino acids. Trimming removed 0 bases at V and 7 bases at J, with 13 bases between. Here the CDR3 reads CSARDVTRWNSPLHF. DNA for the CDR3: TGCAGTGCTAGAGATGTGACCAGGTGGAATTCACCCCTCCACTTT.

This clonotype turned up a few times. V gene TRBV20-1 combines with J gene TRBJ2-2; unclear D gene. V was clipped by 3 bases and J by 4 bases, with 9 bases between them. The germline gives CDR1 DFQATT, CDR2 SNEGSKA (reference sequence). The length of the CDR3 is 13 residues. CDR3 DNA sequence: TGCAGTGCTAGTCAGGCAGTCACCGGGGAGCTGTTTTTT. Its translation is CSASQAVTGELFF.

This clonotype was seen at least ten times. The V and J genes are TRBV20-1 and TRBJ2-5; D is perhaps TRBD2 (5 bases). In germline, CDR1 is DFQATT, CDR2 SNEGSKA (reference sequence). The CDR3 has 14 residues. V lost 6 bases, J lost 5 bases, and 19 bases lay in between. The CDR3 nucleotides are TGCAGTGCCCCCCAGACCGGGCGGGTCGAGACCCAGTACTTC. This encodes CSAPQTGRVETQYF.

This clonotype has a count of ten or more. The chain uses TRBV14 and TRBJ2-1; D might be TRBD2 (7 bases). Trimming pared 4 bases from V and 3 bases from J, leaving 13 bases between. The CDR3 is made up of 15 amino acids. Looked up from germline, CDR1 is SGHDN and CDR2 is FVKESK. The CDR3 here is CASSLGGGDYNEQFF. CDR3 bases: TGTGCCAGCAGCCTCGGCGGGGGCGACTACAATGAGCAGTTCTTC.

This clonotype was detected only a few times. The chain recombines TRBV15 with TRBJ1-4; the match to TRBD1 covers 7 bases. V trimming: 1 base; J trimming: 6 bases; junction bases outside the gene matches: 8. Germline CDR1 reads LNHNV; CDR2 reads YYDKDF (reference sequence). This CDR3 spans 16 amino acids. CDR3 in amino acids: CATSRGGVGQDEKLFF. Written as DNA, the CDR3 is TGTGCCACCAGCAGAGGTGGGGTTGGACAGGATGAAAAACTGTTTTTT.